This entry lists 10 T cell receptor beta chains sequenced from one sample in a study of immune evolution from preneoplasia to lung adenocarcinoma. Profiling relied on immunoSEQ multiplex PCR, and the TCRdb table lists in-frame clones only, not all of them. The sample shows roughly 4,700 clones, around 82% of them seen only once. Specimen: FFPE lung adenocarcinoma in situ tissue. The origin of the receptors is a person aged 65 to 79 with lung adenocarcinoma.

V is TRBV5-1 and J is TRBJ1-5; a weak D match, TRBD1 (5 bases). Trimming cost V 0 bases and J 5 bases, with 9 bases left between them. Germline lookup yields CDR1 SGHRS and CDR2 YFSETQ. The CDR3 sequence is 14 residues long. The CDR3 is CASSLAGRDQPQHF. The CDR3 DNA follows: TGCGCCAGCAGCTTGGCAGGGAGGGATCAGCCCCAGCATTTT.

The chain employs TRBV6-6 and TRBJ1-4; D gene unclear. Germline CDR1 is MNHNY and CDR2 is SVGAGI (reference sequence). The CDR3 consists of 12 residues. V was cut by 5 bases and J by 6 bases, with 7 bases left in between. CDR3 in DNA: TGTGCCAGCAGTCTCCAACATGAAAAACTGTTTTTT. Its translation: CASSLQHEKLFF.

CDR3 protein: CASSFGLASIYNEQFF. As DNA, the CDR3 is TGTGCCAGCAGCTTTGGACTAGCGTCGATCTACAATGAGCAGTTCTTC. The chain has TRBV5-4 and TRBJ2-1, with 9 bases fitting TRBD2. Germline CDR1 SGHNT, CDR2 YYREEE (reference sequence). This CDR3 has 16 residues. J was trimmed by 3 bases and V by 2 bases; bases with no gene match: 6.

V usage is TRBV4-2 and J usage is TRBJ1-1; tentatively, D is TRBD1 (6 bases). Trimming cost V 0 bases and J 1 base, with 21 bases left between them. This CDR3 spans 19 amino acids. Germline CDR1 LGHNA, CDR2 YNFKEQ. In nucleotides, the CDR3 is TGTGCCAGCAGCCAAGATCTTTACGCCCGGGGGGCAGGGAACACTGAAGCTTTCTTT. Translated, it gives CASSQDLYARGAGNTEAFF.

Only one count was recorded for this clone. CDR3 in DNA: TGCGCCAGCAGCTTGTGGTTCTATCGGGGAGATGAGCAGTTCTTC. It translates to CASSLWFYRGDEQFF. This rearrangement joins TRBV5-1 to TRBJ2-1, with a weak D call TRBD2 (5 bases). V was pared by 1 base and J by 8 bases, with 16 bases between. CDR1 is SGHRS, CDR2 YFSETQ, per germline. The length of the CDR3 is 15 residues. Filled out from reference TRBV5-1 and TRBJ2-1, the complete variable domain reads KAGVTQTPRYLIKTRGQQVTLSCSPISGHRSVSWYQQTPGQGLQFLFEYFSETQRNKGNFPGRFSGRQFSNSRSEMNVSTLELGDSALYLCASSLWFYRGDEQFFGPGTRLTVL.

This clone was detected once. V is TRBV5-1 and J is TRBJ2-7; unclear D gene. CDR3 length equals 12 residues. Germline V CDR1 and CDR2: SGHRS, YFSETQ. The V end was cut by 1 base, the J end by 0 bases, with 2 bases between. CDR3 residues: CASSLNSYEQYF. The CDR3 DNA reads TGCGCCAGCAGCTTGAACTCCTACGAGCAGTACTTC.

This clone was detected only a few times. Written as DNA, the CDR3 is TGTGCCAGCAGTCCCACCGGGGGGGCGCCCGACTATGGCTACACCTTC. It translates to CASSPTGGAPDYGYTF. The V and J genes are TRBV27 and TRBJ1-2; a possible D gene is TRBD1 (6 bases). The germline V and J ends were trimmed by 5 bases and 3 bases, with 19 bases remaining between them. The germline V gene has CDR1 MNHEY and CDR2 SMNVEV (reference sequence). This CDR3 contains 16 residues.

CDR3 sequence reads: CASSLTGPTEAFF. The CDR3 nucleotides are TGTGCCAGCAGCTTGACAGGACCAACTGAAGCTTTCTTT. The V and J genes are TRBV6-1 and TRBJ1-1; the D gene is possibly TRBD1 (6 bases). The CDR3 totals 13 residues. The ends were cut back, 6 bases at V and 5 bases at J, with 13 bases in the middle. The germline V gene has CDR1 MNHNS and CDR2 SASEGT.

The rearrangement joins TRBV30 to TRBJ1-5; possibly TRBD1 for D (5 bases). V gave up 0 bases and J gave up 7 bases, with 13 bases separating them. The V gene's germline CDR1 is GTSNPN and CDR2 SVGIG (reference sequence). CDR3 length equals 14 residues. This CDR3 reads CAWSVPAGSQPQHF. The CDR3 DNA sequence: TGTGCCTGGAGTGTACCAGCAGGGTCGCAGCCCCAGCATTTT. Supplemented by reference TRBV30 and TRBJ1-5, the full variable domain reads SQTIHQWPATLVQPVGSPLSLECTVEGTSNPNLYWYRQAAGRGLQLLFYSVGIGQISSEVPQNLSASRPQDRQFILSSKKLLLSDSGFYLCAWSVPAGSQPQHFGDGTRLSIL.

The V gene is TRBV5-1, the J gene TRBJ2-1; 11 bases agree with TRBD2. The CDR3 has 16 amino acids. The germline V gene has CDR1 SGHRS and CDR2 YFSETQ. The V segment lost 0 bases and the J segment 4 bases; nucleotides outside the gene matches: 3. The CDR3, as DNA: TGCGCCAGCAGCTTGGGGATAGCGGGAGGGTACAATGAGCAGTTCTTC. It translates to CASSLGIAGGYNEQFF.